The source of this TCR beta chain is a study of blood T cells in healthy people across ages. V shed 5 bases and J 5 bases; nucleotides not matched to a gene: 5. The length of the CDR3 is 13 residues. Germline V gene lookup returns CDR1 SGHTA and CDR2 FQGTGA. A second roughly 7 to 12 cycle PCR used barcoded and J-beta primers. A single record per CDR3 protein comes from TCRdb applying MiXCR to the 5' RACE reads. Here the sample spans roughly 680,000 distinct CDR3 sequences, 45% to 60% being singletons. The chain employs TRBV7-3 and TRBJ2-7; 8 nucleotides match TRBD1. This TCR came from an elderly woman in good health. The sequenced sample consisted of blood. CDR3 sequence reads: CASSPTGADEQYF. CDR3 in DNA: TGTGCCAGCAGCCCGACAGGGGCCGACGAGCAGTACTTC.